This TCR beta chain was recovered during a study of blood T cell repertoires in COVID-19. Whole-study context: Spain, Italy and the United States supplied samples that represented acute and convalescent COVID-19.

Authors' analysis steps: Scientists estimated how many nucleated cells there were by amplifying reference gene primers. This table comes from immunoSEQ multiplex PCR, and its TCRdb copy is limited to in-frame clones, with some not included. V and J calls and clone size come straight from that table; D and trimming were deduced from the DNA. The table records about 400,000 clones, about 83% of them present only once. The participants were between about 18 and 89 years old and came from about two dozen US areas. Cohort 3 donors counted as recovered after two negative PCRs, clearance, or resolved symptoms. V was cut by 0 bases and J by 5 bases, with 14 bases left in between. The V gene's germline CDR1 is SGDLS and CDR2 YYNGEE. The CDR3 consists of 16 residues.

The chain couples TRBV9 to TRBJ2-2; D perhaps matches TRBD1 (7 bases). This TCR came from a woman between 50 and 59 years old who had recovered from COVID-19. Sequencing used PBMCs or T cells enriched from blood (not recorded which). Here the CDR3 DNA reads TGTGCCAGCAGCGTAGGGAGGGGGCTGTCAACCGGGGAGCTGTTTTTT. Translated: CASSVGRGLSTGELFF. Full variable domain (missing parts from reference TRBV9 and TRBJ2-2): DSGVTQTPKHLITATGQRVTLRCSPRSGDLSVYWYQQSLDQGLQFLIQYYNGEERAKGNILERFSAQQFPDLHSELNLSSLELGDSALYFCASSVGRGLSTGELFFGEGSRLTVL.